This note documents a single T cell receptor beta chain sequence. The data were taken from a study of CD8 T cells in Susac syndrome. When the RNA was reverse transcribed, random hexamers were used with an input of about 0.5 to 1 ug. MiXCR was run by TCRdb on the immunoSEQ multiplex PCR reads, yielding one entry per CDR3 protein. Here the sample spans about 430,000 distinct CDR3 sequences, around 83% being singletons. The CDR3 loop spans 14 amino acids. Germline V gene sequence: CDR1 SEHNR, CDR2 FQNEAQ (reference sequence). Losses at the gene ends were 5 bases for V and 4 bases for J; bases not matched to a gene: 7.

The chain couples TRBV7-9 to TRBJ2-7, with 8 bases identical to TRBD1. Input material: CD8+ T cells from PBMCs. This TCR derives from a human donor with multiple sclerosis. The CDR3 sequence is CASSARQGLYEQYF. The CDR3 region has the DNA TGTGCCAGCAGCGCGCGACAGGGGTTGTACGAGCAGTACTTC. The full variable domain, in which reference TRBV7-9 and TRBJ2-7 provide the parts outside the CDR3, is DTGVSQNPRHKITKRGQNVTFRCDPISEHNRLYWYRQTLGQGPEFLTYFQNEAQLEKSRLLSDRFSAERPKGSFSTLEIQRTEQGDSAMYLCASSARQGLYEQYFGPGTRLTVT.